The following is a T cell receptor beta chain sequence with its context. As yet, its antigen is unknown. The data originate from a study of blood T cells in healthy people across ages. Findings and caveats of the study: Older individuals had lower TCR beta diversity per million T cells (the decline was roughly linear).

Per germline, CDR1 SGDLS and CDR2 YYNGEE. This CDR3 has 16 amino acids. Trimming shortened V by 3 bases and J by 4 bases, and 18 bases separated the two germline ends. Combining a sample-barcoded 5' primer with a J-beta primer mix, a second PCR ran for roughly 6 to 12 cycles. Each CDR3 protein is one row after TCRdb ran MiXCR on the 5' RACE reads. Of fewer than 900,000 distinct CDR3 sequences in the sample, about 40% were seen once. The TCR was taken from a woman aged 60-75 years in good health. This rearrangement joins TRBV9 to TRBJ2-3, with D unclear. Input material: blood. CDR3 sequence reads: CASSDLSYWEADTQYF. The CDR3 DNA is TGTGCCAGCAGCGACTTGTCCTATTGGGAAGCAGATACGCAGTATTTT.